The 27 T cell receptor beta chains below all came from one sample that was sequenced in a study of blood T cell repertoires in COVID-19. Assay: immunoSEQ multiplex PCR; the TCRdb copy retains only in-frame clones and omits some. This sample has 150,000 to 200,000 clones, with about 86% found just once. The specimen was peripheral blood. These receptors were taken from a man in his sixties with acute or convalescent COVID-19.

The chain is built from TRBV27 and TRBJ2-1, with 11 bases identical to TRBD1. The junction had 3 bases not matched to a gene; V was cut back by 6 bases and J by 8 bases. The CDR3 sequence is 13 residues long. CDR1 and CDR2 from the germline V gene are MNHEY and SMNVEV (reference sequence). The CDR3 region is CASSRDRGYEQFF. The CDR3 DNA reads TGTGCCAGCAGCCGGGACAGGGGGTATGAGCAGTTCTTC.

The V and J genes are TRBV6-5 and TRBJ2-2, with a tentative D call TRBD2 (6 bases). V dropped 6 bases and J dropped 3 bases, with 14 bases sitting between them. The CDR3 loop spans 15 amino acids. Germline V gene data show CDR1 as MNHEY and CDR2 as SVGAGI. CDR3 protein: CASRSGQTHTGELFF. The DNA for the CDR3 is TGTGCCAGCAGAAGCGGGCAGACCCACACCGGGGAGCTGTTTTTT.

The J gene is TRBJ1-5, the V gene TRBV2, with 7 bases aligning to TRBD1. The CDR3 loop spans 14 amino acids. The trim removed 7 bases at V and 4 bases at J, leaving 7 bases unmatched. Germline lookup yields CDR1 SNHLY and CDR2 FYNNEI. This chain's CDR3 is CASTWDSENQPQHF. As DNA, the CDR3 is TGTGCCAGCACCTGGGACAGCGAAAATCAGCCCCAGCATTTT.

V gene TRBV9 combines with J gene TRBJ2-1; 7 bases map to TRBD2. CDR1 and CDR2 from the germline V gene are SGDLS and YYNGEE. The CDR3 is made up of 18 amino acids. Losses at the gene ends were 0 bases for V and 7 bases for J; bases not matched to a gene: 16. The CDR3 here is CASSVGPGFAGDWNEQFF. CDR3 coding DNA: TGTGCCAGCAGCGTAGGCCCTGGGTTTGCGGGAGACTGGAATGAGCAGTTCTTC.

The CDR3 loop is CAWSVLSGNFPQPQHF. CDR3 DNA sequence: TGTGCCTGGAGTGTACTTTCAGGGAACTTTCCCCAGCCCCAGCATTTT. J is TRBJ1-5 and V is TRBV30; tentative D call: TRBD1 (5 bases). The germline V and J ends were trimmed by 0 bases and 7 bases, with 19 bases remaining between them. The CDR3 covers 16 residues. The germline gives CDR1 GTSNPN, CDR2 SVGIG (reference sequence).

The chain couples TRBV4-2 to TRBJ1-4; possible D gene TRBD1, 5 bases. Trimming took 1 base from V and 3 from J, leaving 12 bases between them. The germline gives CDR1 LGHNA, CDR2 YNFKEQ. This CDR3 is built from 16 residues. Written as DNA, the CDR3 is TGTGCCAGCAGCCAAGCTACAGGAACAGCTAATGAAAAACTGTTTTTT. It yields the protein CASSQATGTANEKLFF.

The rearrangement joins TRBV6-1 to TRBJ1-5; D possibly corresponds to TRBD1 (5 bases). CDR3 size: 16 residues. Trimming took 4 bases from V and 2 from J, leaving 15 bases between them. Germline V gene lookup returns CDR1 MNHNS and CDR2 SASEGT. The CDR3 nucleotides read TGTGCCAGCAGTGCGGGACTCACCCTTGGCAATCAGCCCCAGCATTTT. Protein product: CASSAGLTLGNQPQHF.

The chain combines TRBV5-1 with TRBJ1-4; D remains unclear. V was shortened by 0 bases and J by 5 bases, with 14 bases between the two germline ends. CDR1 SGHRS and CDR2 YFSETQ come from the germline V gene. This CDR3 spans 16 amino acids. CDR3 nucleotides: TGCGCCAGCAGCTTGGGGCGGAGGGTTTGGAATGAAAAACTGTTTTTT. Its protein product is CASSLGRRVWNEKLFF.

In this sample, this clone turned up once. The gene calls are TRBV7-3 and TRBJ2-3; D ambiguous. Germline CDR1 SGHTA, CDR2 FQGTGA. The V end lost 2 bases, the J end lost 6 bases, and 9 bases lay between the germline ends. The CDR3 runs to 13 residues. The CDR3 nucleotides are TGTGCCAGCAGCTTAGAGATCGGGGATACGCAGTATTTT. This gives the protein CASSLEIGDTQYF.

This chain links TRBV6-2 or TRBV6-3 with TRBJ2-7, with 9 bases identical to TRBD2. In germline, CDR1 is MNHEY, CDR2 SVGEGT. This CDR3 comprises 15 residues. V dropped 6 bases and J dropped 3; count of bases not matched to a gene: 9. As DNA, the CDR3 is TGTGCCAGCAGCTTTCCGGCGGGAGGGGTCTACGAGCAGTACTTC. Amino acids: CASSFPAGGVYEQYF.

The rearrangement joins TRBV5-1 to TRBJ2-1; 7 bases are shared with TRBD1. J gave up 5 bases and V 4 bases, and 12 bases lay outside the gene matches. The CDR3 length is 16 residues. Germline V lookup: CDR1 SGHRS, CDR2 YFSETQ. The CDR3 sequence: CASSPAPGQSNNEQFF. CDR3 nucleotides: TGCGCCAGCAGCCCAGCTCCGGGACAGTCCAACAATGAGCAGTTCTTC.

The rearrangement links TRBV3-1 (or the pseudogene TRBV3-2) to TRBJ2-1; possible D gene TRBD1, 6 bases. Deletions cut 6 bases from V and 10 bases from J, with 19 bases between. Looked up from germline, CDR1 is LGHDT and CDR2 is YNNKEL (reference sequence). The CDR3 extends over 14 amino acids. The CDR3 spells CASSLSQGRGEQFF. For the CDR3, the DNA is TGTGCCAGCAGTCTCTCACAGGGACGAGGGGAGCAGTTCTTC.

This chain connects TRBV30 to TRBJ2-2, with 8 nucleotides matching TRBD1. The V segment lost 7 bases and the J segment 0 bases; nucleotides outside the gene matches: 4. Germline CDR1 and CDR2: GTSNPN and SVGIG (reference sequence). The length of the CDR3 is 14 residues. CDR3 bases: TGTGCCTCCCGGGGACAGGCGAACACCGGGGAGCTGTTTTTT. This sequence encodes CASRGQANTGELFF.

J is TRBJ2-7 and V is TRBV11-1; TRBD1 might be the D (6 bases). Germline-derived CDR1 and CDR2 are SGHAT and FQDESV (reference sequence). With 6 bases removed from V and 0 bases from J, the gap between germline ends came to 9 bases. The CDR3 is 13 amino acids. The DNA of the CDR3 is TGTGCCAGCAGACCGACAGGCTCCTACGAGCAGTACTTC. This translates into CASRPTGSYEQYF.

This clone was seen ten or more times. The chain joins TRBV29-1 to TRBJ2-1; 14 bases match TRBD2. Trimming removed 6 bases from V and 7 bases from J; junction bases left unmatched: 5. Germline-derived CDR1 and CDR2 are SQVTM and ANQGSEA. This CDR3 region has 14 residues. The CDR3 DNA reads as TGCAGCGTAGCGGGACTAGCGGGAGAGAATGAGCAGTTCTTC. Its translation: CSVAGLAGENEQFF.

As to this clone: This same CDR3 is encoded by further DNA sequences in the sample. The gene calls are TRBV18 and TRBJ1-3; tentatively, D is TRBD1 (6 bases). The V end was cut by 2 bases, the J end by 0 bases, with 8 bases between. Germline CDR1 and CDR2: KGHSH and LQKENI. The length of the CDR3 is 15 residues. The CDR3: CASSPGQSSGNTIYF. CDR3 nucleotide sequence: TGTGCCAGCTCACCAGGACAGAGCTCTGGAAACACCATATATTTT. Using reference TRBV18 and TRBJ1-3 for the parts outside the CDR3, the full variable domain is NAGVMQNPRHLVRRRGQEARLRCSPMKGHSHVYWYRQLPEEGLKFMVYLQKENIIDESGMPKERFSAEFPKEGPSILRIQQVVRGDSAAYFCASSPGQSSGNTIYFGEGSWLTVV.

This chain connects TRBV19 to TRBJ2-1; D unclear. V shed 3 bases and J shed 8 bases, with 8 bases lying between them. This CDR3 contains 12 residues. Germline loops: CDR1 LNHDA, CDR2 SQIVND (reference sequence). The CDR3 nucleotides read TGTGCCAGTAGTATGCCGTCGGATGAGCAGTTCTTC. Amino acids: CASSMPSDEQFF.

CDR3 nucleotide sequence: TGTGCCAGCAGTTTCGGGTTTCGCTACGAGCAGTACTTC. Residues: CASSFGFRYEQYF. The chain links TRBV12-3 or TRBV12-4 to TRBJ2-7; D is unresolved. The CDR3 is 13 amino acids. The V and J ends lost 3 bases and 3 bases respectively, with 9 bases between them.

The chain uses TRBV9 and TRBJ2-7; TRBD2 matches at 10 bases. Trimming took 2 bases from V and 6 from J; bases not matched to a gene: 8. CDR1 is SGDLS and CDR2 is YYNGEE in the germline V gene. The CDR3 is 15 amino acids. The CDR3 spells CASSVAAGGLGEQYF. Written as DNA, the CDR3 is TGTGCCAGCAGCGTCGCAGCGGGAGGGCTCGGCGAGCAGTACTTC.

J is TRBJ1-2 and V is TRBV6-5, with D hard to call. Germline CDR1 and CDR2: MNHEY and SVGAGI. This CDR3 is built from 13 residues. V lost 8 bases and J lost 0, with 10 bases in between. DNA of the CDR3: TGTGCCAGCGTGGAGCACGCTAACTATGGCTACACCTTC. Translating gives CASVEHANYGYTF.

J is TRBJ1-5 and V is TRBV30; the D is unclear. Germline CDR1 GTSNPN, CDR2 SVGIG (reference sequence). This CDR3 contains 13 residues. V was trimmed by 2 bases and J by 3 bases, leaving 8 bases between them. The CDR3 loop is CAWSPVNNQPQHF. CDR3 bases: TGTGCCTGGAGTCCCGTAAACAATCAGCCCCAGCATTTT.

This clone was picked up a small number of times. The V and J genes are TRBV7-9 and TRBJ2-7; possible D gene TRBD1, 6 bases. CDR1 SEHNR and CDR2 FQNEAQ come from the germline V gene (reference sequence). The V and J ends lost 2 bases and 5 bases respectively, with 19 bases between them. The CDR3 contains 16 residues. The CDR3 coding sequence is TGTGCCAGCAGCTTAACCAGGGTCGAACAGGGAAACGAGCAGTACTTC. Translation: CASSLTRVEQGNEQYF.

Here the CDR3 reads CASSQGRGEETQYF. CDR3 bases: TGTGCCAGCAGCCAAGGCAGGGGCGAAGAGACCCAGTACTTC. V usage is TRBV14 and J usage is TRBJ2-5; D is perhaps TRBD1 (6 bases). The CDR3 spans 14 residues. Deletions cut 1 base from V and 3 bases from J, with 9 bases between. CDR1 SGHDN and CDR2 FVKESK come from the germline V gene.

The rearrangement uses TRBV25-1 and TRBJ1-6; 7 bases align to TRBD1. After removal of 7 bases from V and 2 bases from J, the junction contained 5 bases not matched to a gene. The CDR3 spans 15 residues. The germline V gene has CDR1 MGHDK and CDR2 SYGVNS. The CDR3 region has the DNA TGTGCCAGCACATTGACAGGGACCTATAATTCACCCCTCCACTTT. It yields the protein CASTLTGTYNSPLHF.

This chain joins TRBV11-2 and TRBJ2-1; 8 bases align to TRBD2. V shed 4 bases, J shed 3 bases, and the junction held 14 bases outside the gene matches. In germline, CDR1 is SGHAT, CDR2 FQNNGV. This CDR3 comprises 18 residues. Here the CDR3 reads CASSSVSSGSYSYNEQFF. In nucleotides, the CDR3 is TGTGCCAGCAGCTCCGTATCAAGCGGGAGTTATAGCTACAATGAGCAGTTCTTC.

V usage is TRBV7-8 and J usage is TRBJ2-7, with 8 bases aligning to TRBD2. V lost 5 bases to trimming and J lost 6 bases; unmatched junction nucleotides: 15. Germline CDR1 reads SGHVS; CDR2 reads FQNEAQ. This CDR3 is built from 16 residues. The CDR3 DNA follows: TGTGCCAGCAGCCAGCAAGGGACTAGTCTTTTCTCCGAGCAGTACTTC. This encodes CASSQQGTSLFSEQYF. Combining the CDR3 with reference TRBV7-8 and TRBJ2-7 gives the whole variable domain GAGVSQSPRYKVAKRGQDVALRCDPISGHVSLFWYQQALGQGPEFLTYFQNEAQLDKSGLPSDRFFAERPEGSVSTLKIQRTQQEDSAVYLCASSQQGTSLFSEQYFGPGTRLTVT.

J is TRBJ2-2 and V is TRBV7-3, with 7 positions matching TRBD2. Trimming cost V 3 bases and J 6 bases; bases outside gene matches: 1. The CDR3 consists of 13 residues. Germline CDR1 reads SGHTA; CDR2 reads FQGTGA. Here the CDR3 reads CASSFAGAGELFF. The CDR3 bases are TGTGCCAGCAGCTTTGCGGGGGCCGGGGAGCTGTTTTTT.